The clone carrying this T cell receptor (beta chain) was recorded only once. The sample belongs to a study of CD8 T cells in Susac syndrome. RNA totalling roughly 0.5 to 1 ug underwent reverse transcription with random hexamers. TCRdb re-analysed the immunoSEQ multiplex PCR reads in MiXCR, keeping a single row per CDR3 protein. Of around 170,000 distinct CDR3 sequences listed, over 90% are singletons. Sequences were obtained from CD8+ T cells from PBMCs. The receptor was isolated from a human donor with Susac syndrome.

In DNA, the CDR3 is TGTGCCAGCAGTAGTAGCGGACATAACACCGGGGAGCTGTTTTTT. Its protein is CASSSSGHNTGELFF. This chain uses TRBV2 with TRBJ2-2; weak D call: TRBD2 (6 bases). Deletions cut 5 bases from V and 2 bases from J, with 12 bases between. Germline loops: CDR1 SNHLY, CDR2 FYNNEI. This CDR3 spans 15 amino acids.